This T cell receptor beta chain was sequenced for a study of blood T cell repertoires in COVID-19 (dated by TCRdb to the early 2020s). Describing the broader study: Samples from collaborators originated in the United States, Italy and Spain and spanned both the acute and convalescent phases of COVID-19. The prospective study material was composed of cDNA or gDNA derived from T cells, B-cell-depleted T cells, or PBMCs. Subjects who had been exposed to COVID-19, were actively infected with it, or had recovered from it provided the deeply sampled blood TCRbeta repertoires that made up the dataset. The repertoires were released in a freely available public database meant as a resource for research on the immune response to SARS-CoV-2. The samples were drawn from two sources: the first 160 participants of the ongoing ImmuneRACE study, and 1,254 subjects contributed by 6 global collaborators. The sample metadata nearly always contained a de-identified subject ID, COVID-19 status, age in years and sex. HLA class I and class II types, where available, came from metadata supplied by the sample provider rather than from assay-based typing.

TCRbeta CDR3 regions were amplified from genomic DNA by means of the immunoSEQ Assay, a bias-controlled multiplex PCR. In the paper's pipeline: Within the assay, amplification of reference gene primers was used to estimate how many nucleated cells each sample contained. To quantify the absolute abundance of each unique TCRbeta CDR3 rearrangement, sequence reads were collapsed and filtered. For each sample, productive Simpson clonality was calculated as the square root of Simpson's diversity index across productive rearrangements. Imported from immuneACCESS, the table was reduced by TCRdb to in-frame sequences with V and J called. These copies leave out some clones; in studies compared against another copy, an unresolved V gene accounts for under half, and the cause of the remainder is not known. The V and J calls and the clone size are those of that table, but D and trimming were determined from the DNA. Here the sample has roughly 32,000 clones; 75% to 85% occur a single time. The ten largest account for about 9.7% of the sample.

Collaborating institutions collected whole blood in K2EDTA tubes following their own protocols. For TCRbeta analysis, collaborators shipped samples as frozen whole blood, isolated PBMCs, or DNA extracted from either of those sample types. Per the germline V gene, SGHNT is the CDR1 and YENEEA is the CDR2. From cysteine to phenylalanine, the CDR3 is 13 amino acids long. Only the CDR3 portion is preserved as DNA: 39 bases, with reading frame beginning at the first base. At the junction V is shortened by 8 bases and J by 6 bases; bases outside the gene matches: 10. Study-level results and caveats: How much clinical and demographic metadata was included differed by source and by participant, and the metadata was provided uncurated.

With respect to this clone: Which antigen it targets is not known. Qualities for individual bases were not recorded, and no much larger clone is one base off.

This receptor was taken from an elderly man with active COVID-19. The V and J segments used are TRBV11-3 and TRBJ2-7, with 7 middle bases fitting TRBD1. Sequenced input: peripheral blood. CDR3 sequence: CASSRGGKGEQYF. The sequenced DNA: TGTGCCAGCTCGCGAGGGGGCAAGGGCGAGCAGTACTTC.